This TCR beta chain was profiled in a study of cytomegalovirus exposure and HLA in healthy donors. In this sample, this clone turned up a few times. Its antigen is not identified. Germline V lookup: CDR1 SGDLS, CDR2 YYNGEE. The trim removed 4 bases at V and 4 bases at J, leaving 2 bases unmatched. The CDR3 has 15 amino acids. The PCR employed 60 Vbeta primers together with 13 Jbeta primers. TCRdb keeps only in-frame clones here, not all; method: immunoSEQ multiplex PCR. Of under 250,000 clones listed, around 85% are singletons. Study-level results: Later findings reportedly placed an Asian-associated ancestry cluster below the approximately 670-donor mean for N-insertions.

The sample taken for sequencing was PBMCs. J is TRBJ2-2 and V is TRBV9; 12 bases line up with TRBD2. The clonotype was recovered from a man aged 50 to 60 in good health and CMV-seronegative. The DNA of the CDR3 is TGTGCCAGCAGCCTGGGACTAGCGGGCACCGGGGAGCTGTTTTTT. Its translation: CASSLGLAGTGELFF. Together with reference TRBV9 and TRBJ2-2, the CDR3 gives the full variable domain: DSGVTQTPKHLITATGQRVTLRCSPRSGDLSVYWYQQSLDQGLQFLIQYYNGEERAKGNILERFSAQQFPDLHSELNLSSLELGDSALYFCASSLGLAGTGELFFGEGSRLTVL.